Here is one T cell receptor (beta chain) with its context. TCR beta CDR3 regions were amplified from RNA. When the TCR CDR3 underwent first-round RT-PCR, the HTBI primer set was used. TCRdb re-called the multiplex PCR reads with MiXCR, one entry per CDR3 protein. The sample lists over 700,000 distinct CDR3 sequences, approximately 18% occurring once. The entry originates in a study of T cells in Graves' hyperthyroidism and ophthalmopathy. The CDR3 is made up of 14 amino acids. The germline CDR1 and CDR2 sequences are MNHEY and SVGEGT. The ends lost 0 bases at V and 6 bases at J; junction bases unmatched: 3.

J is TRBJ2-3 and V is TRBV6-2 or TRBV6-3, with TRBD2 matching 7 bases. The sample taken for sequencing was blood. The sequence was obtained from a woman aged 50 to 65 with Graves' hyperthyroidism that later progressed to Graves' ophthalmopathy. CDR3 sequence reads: CASSYSTSSDTQYF. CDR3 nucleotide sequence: TGTGCCAGCAGTTACTCGACTAGCTCGGATACGCAGTATTTT.